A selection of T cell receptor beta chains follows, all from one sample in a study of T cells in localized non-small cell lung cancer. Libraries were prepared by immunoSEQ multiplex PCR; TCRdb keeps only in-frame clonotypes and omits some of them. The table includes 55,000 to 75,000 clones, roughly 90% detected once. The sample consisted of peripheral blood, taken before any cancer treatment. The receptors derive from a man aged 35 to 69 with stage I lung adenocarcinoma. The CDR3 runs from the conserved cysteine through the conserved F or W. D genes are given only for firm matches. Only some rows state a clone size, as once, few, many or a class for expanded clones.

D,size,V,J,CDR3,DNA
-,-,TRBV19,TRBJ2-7,CASSIDPYEQYF,TGTGCCAGTAGTATAGACCCGTACGAGCAGTACTTC
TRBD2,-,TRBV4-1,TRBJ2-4,CASSQVPSGSSKNIQYF,TGCGCCAGCAGCCAAGTCCCTAGCGGGAGTTCCAAAAACATTCAGTACTTC
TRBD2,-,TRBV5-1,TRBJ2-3,CASSLGVWREGRPTQYF,TGCGCCAGCAGCTTGGGTGTTTGGCGGGAGGGCCGACCCACGCAGTATTTT
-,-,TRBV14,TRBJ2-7,CASSQSPQYEQYF,TGTGCCAGCAGCCAAAGTCCCCAGTACGAGCAGTACTTC
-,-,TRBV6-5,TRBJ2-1,CASAVYNEQFF,TGTGCCAGCGCGGTTTACAATGAGCAGTTCTTC
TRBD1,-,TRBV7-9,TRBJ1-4,CASSAGTDEKLFF,TGTGCCAGCAGCGCCGGGACAGATGAAAAACTGTTTTTT
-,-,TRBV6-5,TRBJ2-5,CASSYSSLQGETQYF,TGTGCCAGCAGTTACTCGAGCTTGCAGGGCGAGACCCAGTACTTC
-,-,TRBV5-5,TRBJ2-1,CASSPGLWVYNEQFF,TGTGCCAGCAGTCCGGGACTGTGGGTGTACAATGAGCAGTTCTTC
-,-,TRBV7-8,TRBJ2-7,CASGGAWYEQYF,TGTGCCAGCGGGGGGGCTTGGTACGAGCAGTACTTC
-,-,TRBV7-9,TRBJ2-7,CASSLELYSYEQYF,TGTGCCAGCAGCTTAGAGCTCTACTCCTACGAGCAGTACTTC
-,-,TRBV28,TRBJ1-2,CASSTGGAAYGYTF,TGTGCCAGCAGTACCGGAGGGGCGGCGTATGGCTACACCTTC
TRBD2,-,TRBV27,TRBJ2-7,CASSLGREGSYEQYF,TGTGCCAGCAGTTTGGGGCGGGAGGGCTCCTACGAGCAGTACTTC
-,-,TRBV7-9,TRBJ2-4,CASSLASLAKNIQYF,TGTGCCAGCAGCTTAGCGTCGCTAGCCAAAAACATTCAGTACTTC
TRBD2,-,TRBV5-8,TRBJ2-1,CASSFPGTSAYNEQFF,TGTGCCAGCAGCTTCCCCGGGACTAGCGCCTACAATGAGCAGTTCTTC
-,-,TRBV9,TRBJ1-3,CASSGEGAESGNTIYF,TGTGCCAGCAGTGGGGAGGGAGCGGAATCTGGAAACACCATATATTTT
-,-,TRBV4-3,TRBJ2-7,CASSQDTSGYEQYF,TGCGCCAGCAGCCAAGATACGAGCGGCTACGAGCAGTACTTC
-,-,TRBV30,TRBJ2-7,CAWRALYEQYF,TGTGCCTGGAGGGCATTATACGAGCAGTACTTC
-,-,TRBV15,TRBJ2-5,CATSTQNRGGETQYF,TGTGCCACCAGCACCCAGAACAGGGGAGGAGAGACCCAGTACTTC
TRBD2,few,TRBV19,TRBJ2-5,CASSESGTQETQYF,TGTGCCAGTAGTGAGAGCGGGACCCAAGAGACCCAGTACTTC
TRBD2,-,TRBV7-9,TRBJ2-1,CASSSGTSGYNEQFF,TGTGCCAGCAGCTCCGGGACTAGCGGATACAATGAGCAGTTCTTC
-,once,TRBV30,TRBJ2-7,CAWARDTNYEQYF,TGTGCCTGGGCCCGGGACACAAACTACGAGCAGTACTTC
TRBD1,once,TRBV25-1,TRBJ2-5,CASSESRQGKTQYF,TGTGCCAGCAGTGAATCTAGACAGGGGAAGACCCAGTACTTC
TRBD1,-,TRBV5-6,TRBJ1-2,CASSLGGTGSNGYTF,TGTGCCAGCAGCTTAGGGGGGACAGGGTCGAATGGCTACACCTTC
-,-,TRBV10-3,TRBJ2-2,CAIMGDTGELFF,TGTGCCATCATGGGTGACACCGGGGAGCTGTTTTTT
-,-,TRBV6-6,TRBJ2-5,CASSSLGVKETQYF,TGTGCCAGCAGCTCCCTGGGGGTCAAAGAGACCCAGTACTTC
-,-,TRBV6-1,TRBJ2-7,CASSEVYQGNEQYF,TGTGCCAGCAGTGAGGTTTACCAGGGTAACGAGCAGTACTTC
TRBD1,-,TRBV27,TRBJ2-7,CASSPGTGGPYEQYF,TGTGCCAGCAGTCCAGGGACAGGGGGACCCTACGAGCAGTACTTC
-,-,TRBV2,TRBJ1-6,CASSWTANSPLHF,TGTGCCAGCAGCTGGACAGCCAATTCACCCCTCCACTTT